This is a list of T cell receptor beta chains from one sample in a study of blood T cell repertoires in COVID-19. Clones were sequenced by immunoSEQ multiplex PCR, and TCRdb holds only the in-frame ones, with some missing. The sample lists approximately 200,000 clones, around 82% seen once, with 6.5% to 9% in the top ten. Sequencing was performed on PBMCs or T cells enriched from blood (not recorded which). The receptors derive from a woman between 35 and 50 years old with acute COVID-19. The CDR3 runs from the conserved cysteine through the conserved F or W. The D gene is left open where the match is weak. Clone size is shown for a subset of rows, as once, few, many or a class of expanded clone.

D | J | size | V | CDR3 | DNA
NA | TRBJ1-2 | once | TRBV12-3/TRBV12-4 | CASSPGAGSGYTF | TGTGCCAGCAGTCCTGGGGCAGGGTCCGGCTACACCTTC
TRBD1 | TRBJ1-1 | NA | TRBV5-6 | CASSRQGLSEAFF | TGTGCCAGCAGCCGACAGGGGTTGAGTGAAGCTTTCTTT
NA | TRBJ2-3 | NA | TRBV7-2 | CASSLDSQGPDTQYF | TGTGCCAGCAGCTTAGATAGCCAGGGCCCAGATACGCAGTATTTT
NA | TRBJ1-2 | NA | TRBV28 | CASTSSRSNYGYTF | TGTGCCAGCACTAGTTCACGGTCTAACTATGGCTACACCTTC
TRBD1 | TRBJ1-5 | NA | TRBV11-2 | CASSLARGGNQPQHF | TGTGCCAGCAGCTTAGCCAGAGGGGGCAACCAGCCCCAGCATTTT
NA | TRBJ2-7 | once | TRBV20-1 | CSASLRDIEQYF | TGCAGTGCTAGTCTTCGGGACATTGAGCAGTACTTC
TRBD2 | TRBJ2-1 | NA | TRBV7-2 | CASSPPGTTYNEQFF | TGTGCCAGCAGCCCCCCGGGGACTACCTACAATGAGCAGTTCTTC
NA | TRBJ1-5 | NA | TRBV6-2/TRBV6-3 | CASSLIDSRLPQHF | TGTGCCAGCAGTTTAATCGACAGCCGACTGCCCCAGCATTTT
NA | TRBJ1-1 | few | TRBV30 | CAWGGKGRTEAFF | TGTGCCTGGGGTGGAAAGGGGCGAACTGAAGCTTTCTTT
NA | TRBJ2-7 | NA | TRBV5-1 | CASSLGQSYEQYF | TGCGCCAGCAGCTTGGGACAGTCCTACGAGCAGTACTTC
NA | TRBJ1-1 | few | TRBV5-1 | CASSDQGNTEAFF | TGCGCCAGCAGCGATCAGGGAAACACTGAAGCTTTCTTT
TRBD1 | TRBJ2-7 | few | TRBV4-3 | CASSQVRTGGHEQYF | TGCGCCAGCAGCCAAGTCCGGACAGGGGGGCACGAGCAGTACTTC
NA | TRBJ2-7 | NA | TRBV2 | CASTQDYKEYF | TGTGCCAGCACCCAGGACTATAAGGAGTACTTC
NA | TRBJ2-6 | NA | TRBV28 | CASSLPQTGTMPLAF | TGTGCCAGCAGTTTACCCCAGACCGGTACTATGCCCCTGGCTTTC
TRBD2 | TRBJ2-7 | NA | TRBV9 | CASSATSGRAHTHGAYEQYF | TGTGCCAGCAGCGCGACTAGCGGGAGGGCCCATACCCATGGGGCCTACGAGCAGTACTTC
TRBD2 | TRBJ2-2 | NA | TRBV5-5 | CASSRTSGRIGELFF | TGTGCCAGCAGCCGGACTAGCGGGAGGATCGGGGAGCTGTTTTTT
NA | TRBJ1-2 | NA | TRBV5-4 | CASSLFGTNYGYTF | TGTGCCAGCAGCTTATTCGGGACAAACTATGGCTACACCTTC
NA | TRBJ1-6 | NA | TRBV20-1 | CSARTDSPLHF | TGCAGTGCTAGAACTGATTCACCCCTCCACTTT
NA | TRBJ1-1 | once | TRBV12-3/TRBV12-4 | CASSRGNTEAFF | TGTGCCAGCAGTCGGGGTAACACTGAAGCTTTCTTT
TRBD2 | TRBJ2-3 | NA | TRBV11-3 | CASSVSGGSTDTQYF | TGTGCCAGCAGCGTTAGCGGGGGCAGCACAGATACGCAGTATTTT